This T cell receptor (beta chain) was retrieved from a study of blood T cells in healthy people across ages. The second PCR ran roughly 7 to 12 cycles with a sample-barcoded 5' primer and J-beta primers. One entry per CDR3 protein, called by TCRdb with MiXCR from the 5' RACE reads. The sample contains more than 650,000 distinct CDR3 sequences, around 25% of which appear only once. The CDR3 is 14 residues long. CDR1 and CDR2 (germline): SGHRS, YFSETQ. This sample also belongs to another study, concerning T cells of mothers and their children.

This receptor was identified in a boy between 10 and 17 years old in good health. The sample taken for sequencing was blood. The V call is TRBV5-1, the J call TRBJ2-5; D possibly corresponds to TRBD1 (6 bases). Judging by the DNA end, TRBJ2-1 fits better; the J call may be wrong. CDR3 in amino acids: CASSSTDRGDEQFF. The CDR3 DNA is TGCGCCAGCAGCTCAACGGACAGAGGCGATGAGCAGTTCTTC.